This is a list of T cell receptor beta chains from one sample in a study of T cells in Graves' hyperthyroidism and ophthalmopathy. Using its own MiXCR run on the multiplex PCR reads, TCRdb lists one record per CDR3 protein. The table shows about 600,000 distinct CDR3 sequences, with approximately 15% occurring only once. Material for sequencing was blood. The receptors were sampled from a woman younger than 30 with Graves' ophthalmopathy. Each CDR3 is given with its conserved first and last residue. The D gene is left open where the match is weak. Clone size is shown for a subset of rows, as once, few, many or a class of expanded clone.

clone size: NA; J gene: TRBJ1-1; V gene: TRBV5-1; D gene: NA; CDR3 protein: CASSYRSGDTEASF; CDR3 DNA: TGCGCCAGCAGCTATAGGAGTGGAGACACTGAAGCTTCCTTT
clone size: NA; J gene: TRBJ1-4; V gene: TRBV7-9; D gene: TRBD1; CDR3 protein: CASSSGQMIYLVGEKLFF; CDR3 DNA: TGTGCCAGCAGCTCGGGACAGATGATCTATCTTGTCGGGGAAAAACTGTTTTTT
clone size: few; J gene: TRBJ2-1; V gene: TRBV11-1; D gene: NA; CDR3 protein: CASSIGGGAPPYNEQFF; CDR3 DNA: TGTGCCAGTAGTATAGGGGGAGGGGCTCCCCCCTACAATGAGCAGTTCTTC
clone size: few; J gene: TRBJ1-1; V gene: TRBV5-1; D gene: NA; CDR3 protein: CASSIKTPPGTEAFF; CDR3 DNA: TGCGCCAGCAGCATAAAAACACCCCCTGGCACTGAAGCTTTCTTT
clone size: many; J gene: TRBJ2-1; V gene: TRBV30; D gene: TRBD2; CDR3 protein: CAWTSGIRDNEQFF; CDR3 DNA: TGTGCCTGGACTAGCGGGATTAGGGACAATGAGCAGTTCTTC
clone size: many; J gene: TRBJ2-7; V gene: TRBV19; D gene: NA; CDR3 protein: CASAASPYEQYF; CDR3 DNA: TGTGCCAGTGCGGCATCCCCCTACGAGCAGTACTTC
clone size: NA; J gene: TRBJ1-1; V gene: TRBV13; D gene: NA; CDR3 protein: CAGSAEGENTEAFF; CDR3 DNA: TGTGCCGGTTCCGCGGAAGGGGAGAACACTGAAGCTTTCTTT
clone size: NA; J gene: TRBJ1-5; V gene: TRBV7-2; D gene: NA; CDR3 protein: CASSLRGDQPQHF; CDR3 DNA: TGTGCCAGCAGCTTAAGGGGGGACCAGCCCCAGCATTTT
clone size: few; J gene: TRBJ1-3; V gene: TRBV12-3/TRBV12-4; D gene: TRBD1; CDR3 protein: CASSPHYRGLSFSSGNTIYF; CDR3 DNA: TGTGCCAGCAGTCCCCACTACAGGGGGCTCTCTTTTAGCTCTGGAAACACCATATATTTT
clone size: many; J gene: TRBJ1-5; V gene: TRBV6-1; D gene: TRBD1; CDR3 protein: CASSYTGAGGNQPQHF; CDR3 DNA: TGTGCCAGCAGTTATACAGGGGCGGGAGGCAATCAGCCCCAGCATTTT
clone size: many; J gene: TRBJ1-1; V gene: TRBV18; D gene: NA; CDR3 protein: CASSPGSGAFF; CDR3 DNA: TGTGCCAGCTCACCAGGGAGCGGGGCTTTCTTT
clone size: many; J gene: TRBJ1-5; V gene: TRBV19; D gene: TRBD1; CDR3 protein: CASSVQGDYNQPQHF; CDR3 DNA: TGTGCCAGTAGTGTACAGGGGGACTACAATCAGCCCCAGCATTTT
clone size: many; J gene: TRBJ2-1; V gene: TRBV6-1; D gene: TRBD2; CDR3 protein: CASSSQLAGRYNEQFF; CDR3 DNA: TGTGCCAGCAGTTCCCAACTAGCGGGCCGCTACAATGAGCAGTTCTTC
clone size: many; J gene: TRBJ2-7; V gene: TRBV27; D gene: NA; CDR3 protein: CASSAPGLSYEQYF; CDR3 DNA: TGTGCCAGCAGTGCGCCGGGATTATCCTACGAGCAGTACTTC
clone size: many; J gene: TRBJ2-1; V gene: TRBV5-1; D gene: TRBD1; CDR3 protein: CASSLARQGLSNEQFF; CDR3 DNA: TGCGCCAGCAGCTTGGCCCGACAGGGGTTGAGCAATGAGCAGTTCTTC
clone size: many; J gene: TRBJ1-1; V gene: TRBV3-1; D gene: NA; CDR3 protein: CASRSGAEAFF; CDR3 DNA: TGTGCCAGCCGTTCCGGGGCTGAAGCTTTCTTT